Shown below are 13 T cell receptor beta chains from a single sample sequenced in a study of yellow fever vaccine responses in identical twins. TCRdb recomputed calls from the RT-PCR reads with MiXCR, one row per CDR3 protein. The sample shows 30,000 to 35,000 distinct CDR3 sequences, almost 60% of them seen only once. Specimen: T cells from blood (PBMCs), unsorted or a sorted subset (not recorded which), collected before or after yellow fever vaccination (not recorded which). The source of these receptors is a woman between 18 and 30 years old who received the yellow fever vaccine.

V usage is TRBV29-1 and J usage is TRBJ2-3; tentative D call: TRBD2 (6 bases). Trimming stripped 4 bases from V and 4 bases from J, with 12 bases between. CDR1 is SQVTM, CDR2 ANQGSEA, per germline. The CDR3 totals 13 residues. CDR3 loop: CSVGGVGPDTQYF. In DNA form, the CDR3 reads TGCAGCGTTGGGGGGGTAGGTCCAGATACGCAGTATTTT.

This sequence joins TRBV3-1 and TRBJ2-3; 10 bases line up with TRBD2. Trimming took 4 bases from V and 6 from J; bases not matched to a gene: 10. The CDR3 spans 16 residues. The germline CDR1 and CDR2 sequences are LGHDT and YNNKEL (reference sequence). The CDR3 loop reads CASSLRTSGVGDTQYF. The CDR3 DNA sequence: TGTGCCAGCAGCCTAAGGACTAGCGGCGTGGGGGATACGCAGTATTTT.

The chain recombines TRBV28 with TRBJ1-5; tentative D call: TRBD1 (5 bases). The CDR3 runs to 15 residues. The germline gives CDR1 MDHEN, CDR2 SYDVKM. V shed 5 bases and J shed 1 base, with 12 bases lying between them. The CDR3 nucleotides read TGTGCCAGCAGTATGGACGGGGGAAGCAATCAGCCCCAGCATTTT. It yields the protein CASSMDGGSNQPQHF.

The CDR3 nucleotides are TGTGCCAGCCTAACCGGGACTAGCACAAATGAGCAGTTCTTC. It yields the protein CASLTGTSTNEQFF. This rearrangement joins TRBV2 to TRBJ2-1, with TRBD2 identical over 9 bases. Germline V gene sequence: CDR1 SNHLY, CDR2 FYNNEI. The CDR3 is made up of 14 amino acids. After removal of 8 bases from V and 7 bases from J, the junction contained 9 bases not matched to a gene.

The chain recombines TRBV20-1 with TRBJ2-3, with TRBD1 matching 7 bases. The length of the CDR3 is 18 residues. V lost 1 base and J lost 2; bases outside the gene matches: 15. The germline CDR1 and CDR2 sequences are DFQATT and SNEGSKA (reference sequence). In DNA form, the CDR3 reads TGCAGTGCTAGAGCTATACCTTCGACAGGGTCCTACACAGATACGCAGTATTTT. Amino acid sequence: CSARAIPSTGSYTDTQYF.

In its sample, this clonotype was seen a few times. The chain links TRBV19 to TRBJ2-3; D gene uncertain. The CDR3 totals 15 residues. CDR1 LNHDA and CDR2 SQIVND come from the germline V gene (reference sequence). V was trimmed by 5 bases and J by 0 bases, leaving 12 bases between them. CDR3 loop: CASSSTRVSTDTQYF. The CDR3 nucleotides read TGTGCCAGTAGTTCGACCCGAGTAAGCACAGATACGCAGTATTTT. Looking up the rest from reference TRBV19 and TRBJ2-3 gives the full variable domain: DGGITQSPKYLFRKEGQNVTLSCEQNLNHDAMYWYRQDPGQGLRLIYYSQIVNDFQKGDIAEGYSVSREKKESFPLTVTSAQKNPTAFYLCASSSTRVSTDTQYFGPGTRLTVL.

The rearrangement joins TRBV5-4 to TRBJ2-3; D is perhaps TRBD2 (6 bases). The V gene lost 1 base and the J gene lost 5 bases, with 8 bases spanning the gap. This CDR3 contains 13 residues. The germline V gene encodes CDR1 SGHNT and CDR2 YYREEE (reference sequence). The CDR3 sequence: CASSLRREDTQYF. Here the CDR3 DNA reads TGTGCCAGCAGCTTGCGGAGGGAAGATACGCAGTATTTT.

The chain has TRBV28 and TRBJ2-1; D is uncertain. There are 12 residues in the CDR3. V lost 3 bases, J lost 6 bases, and 6 bases lay in between. Per the germline V gene, CDR1 is MDHEN and CDR2 is SYDVKM. This CDR3 is CASSFVINEQFF. In DNA, the CDR3 is TGTGCCAGCAGTTTCGTTATCAATGAGCAGTTCTTC.

The CDR3 nucleotides read TGTGCCATCAATGGAAGGCCAGACGGTAGTTCACCCCTCCACTTT. It encodes CAINGRPDGSSPLHF. The chain has TRBV10-3 and TRBJ1-6; D gene unclear. The CDR3 totals 15 residues. Trimming removed 7 bases at V and 9 bases at J, with 19 bases between. CDR1 and CDR2 (germline): ENHRY, SYGVKD.

The chain employs TRBV12-3 or TRBV12-4 and TRBJ2-3; the match to TRBD2 covers 9 bases. J gave up 0 bases and V 5 bases, and 3 bases lay outside the gene matches. The CDR3 contains 15 residues. The CDR3 DNA sequence: TGTGCCAGCAGTGTGACTAGCGGCAGCACAGATACGCAGTATTTT. This encodes CASSVTSGSTDTQYF.

The chain combines TRBV12-5 with TRBJ1-5; a possible D gene is TRBD1 (5 bases). V lost 0 bases and J lost 5, with 11 bases in between. The CDR3 loop spans 15 amino acids. Germline CDR1 is LGHNT and CDR2 is FRNRAP. The CDR3 DNA reads as TGTGCTAGTGGTTTGGTACACGGGGGGGATCAGCCCCAGCATTTT. Translated: CASGLVHGGDQPQHF.

The chain is built from TRBV6-1 and TRBJ2-7; a possible D gene is TRBD1 (6 bases). CDR1 MNHNS and CDR2 SASEGT come from the germline V gene. This CDR3 is built from 14 residues. V was shortened by 3 bases and J by 4 bases, with 13 bases between the two germline ends. For the CDR3, the DNA is TGTGCCAGCAGTGAGCTGGACAGAGCATACGAGCAGTACGTC. This translates into CASSELDRAYEQYV.

This clonotype was seen only a few times. This chain connects TRBV4-1 to TRBJ1-1; D gene ambiguous. Trimming took 10 bases from V and 2 from J, leaving 20 bases between them. CDR1 and CDR2 (germline): MGHRA, YSYEKL. The CDR3 is made up of 15 amino acids. CDR3 sequence reads: CATRPQLDPNTEAFF. In DNA form, the CDR3 reads TGCGCCACAAGACCACAGCTCGATCCAAACACTGAAGCTTTCTTT.